Following are 15 T cell receptor beta chains from one sample sequenced in a study of T cells after yellow fever vaccination. In TCRdb, the 5' RACE reads were re-called with MiXCR into one record per CDR3 protein. This sample has around 340,000 distinct CDR3 sequences, with 8.5% to 9% found just once. The sample in question was PBMCs, obtained on the day of the first yellow fever vaccination. These receptor sequences come from a young man who received the YFV17D yellow fever vaccine.

The rearrangement joins TRBV12-3 or TRBV12-4 to TRBJ1-1; D is uncertain. Trimming removed 5 bases from V and 6 bases from J, with 13 bases in between. The length of the CDR3 is 13 residues. The CDR3 protein is CASSISSVPEAFF. CDR3 nucleotide sequence: TGTGCCAGCAGTATATCGTCCGTCCCTGAAGCTTTCTTT.

CDR3 nucleotides: TGTGCCAGCAGCTTTGGCAATCAGCCCCAGCATTTT. Translating it yields CASSFGNQPQHF. The chain uses TRBV13 and TRBJ1-5; D not certain. The CDR3 has 12 residues. The germline V gene has CDR1 PRHDT and CDR2 FYEKMQ (reference sequence). The germline V and J ends were trimmed by 3 bases and 2 bases, with 2 bases remaining between them.

The chain carries TRBV5-6 and TRBJ1-1, with a weak D call TRBD1 (6 bases). Germline assignment: CDR1 SGHDT and CDR2 YYEEEE. Trimming took 0 bases from V and 9 from J, leaving 12 bases between them. This CDR3 is built from 13 residues. In DNA form, the CDR3 reads TGTGCCAGCAGCTTGGCCGAGGGGGGCAAAGCTTTCTTT. Protein: CASSLAEGGKAFF.

The chain has TRBV12-3 or TRBV12-4 and TRBJ2-5; 9 bases align to TRBD1. This CDR3 has 14 residues. After removal of 5 bases from V and 5 bases from J, the junction contained 6 bases not matched to a gene. The CDR3 loop is CASSPYRGLETQYF. The CDR3 DNA sequence: TGTGCCAGCAGTCCCTACAGGGGGCTGGAGACCCAGTACTTC.

This clonotype was counted many times. The chain uses TRBV6-4 and TRBJ2-1; D remains unclear. V was clipped by 3 bases and J by 4 bases, with 10 bases between them. This CDR3 is 14 amino acids long. Germline V gene sequence: CDR1 MRHNA, CDR2 SNTAGT. CDR3 DNA sequence: TGTGCCAGCAGTGAAACAGTAGATTACAATGAGCAGTTCTTC. Translated, it gives CASSETVDYNEQFF.

V gene TRBV4-1 combines with J gene TRBJ1-2; TRBD1 matches at 11 bases. CDR3 length equals 15 residues. V lost 2 bases to trimming and J lost 3 bases; unmatched junction nucleotides: 2. CDR1 is MGHRA and CDR2 is YSYEKL in the germline V gene. CDR3 sequence (DNA): TGCGCCAGCAGCCAAATGGGACAGGGGGACTATGGCTACACCTTC. Translation gives CASSQMGQGDYGYTF.

This clonotype has a count of ten or more. CDR3 sequence reads: CASRPGLSYNEQFF. The DNA for the CDR3 is TGTGCCAGCAGACCGGGGCTCTCCTACAATGAGCAGTTCTTC. The J gene is TRBJ2-1, the V gene TRBV6-1, with D possibly being TRBD1 or TRBD2 (5 bases each). CDR3 length: 14 amino acids. With 6 bases removed from V and 0 bases from J, the gap between germline ends came to 9 bases. Germline V gene lookup returns CDR1 MNHNS and CDR2 SASEGT.

V is TRBV25-1 and J is TRBJ2-1, with 7 bases identical to TRBD1. The CDR3 spans 15 residues. V dropped 4 bases and J dropped 10; count of bases not matched to a gene: 13. Germline-derived CDR1 and CDR2 are MGHDK and SYGVNS. The CDR3 loop is CASSGSGTALEEQFF. In nucleotides, the CDR3 is TGTGCCAGCAGTGGTTCCGGGACAGCCTTAGAGGAGCAGTTCTTC.

This clonotype came up a few times. The chain couples TRBV6-5 to TRBJ1-2, with D unresolved. The CDR3 sequence is 12 residues long. Deletions cut 4 bases from V and 0 bases from J, with 3 bases between. Germline loops: CDR1 MNHEY, CDR2 SVGAGI. CDR3 in amino acids: CASSSTNYGYTF. The CDR3 DNA follows: TGTGCCAGCAGTTCGACTAACTATGGCTACACCTTC.

This clonotype appeared a few times. This chain connects TRBV5-1 to TRBJ2-3; D possibly corresponds to TRBD1 (6 bases). Germline-derived CDR1 and CDR2 are SGHRS and YFSETQ. Trimming cost V 5 bases and J 3 bases, with 16 bases left between them. The CDR3 has 15 amino acids. The CDR3 spells CASRIAGDRTDTQYF. In DNA, the CDR3 is TGCGCCAGCAGGATAGCAGGGGATCGAACAGATACGCAGTATTTT.

This clonotype appeared many times. The genes are TRBV5-1 and TRBJ1-1, with D unclear. The length of the CDR3 is 13 residues. Trimming shortened V by 1 base and J by 4 bases, and 8 bases separated the two germline ends. The V gene's germline CDR1 is SGHRS and CDR2 YFSETQ. The CDR3 DNA is TGCGCCAGCAGCTTGTCGTCGGGCACTGAAGCTTTCTTT. Translation: CASSLSSGTEAFF.

This clonotype has more than one count but fewer than ten. The chain has TRBV5-4 and TRBJ1-2; tentatively, D is TRBD1 (6 bases). The CDR3 length is 12 residues. The V end lost 5 bases, the J end lost 5 bases, and 10 bases lay between the germline ends. Germline CDR1 is SGHNT and CDR2 is YYREEE (reference sequence). CDR3 bases: TGTGCCAGCAGAGCAGGGGTATATGGCTACACCTTC. It yields the protein CASRAGVYGYTF. The full variable domain, its missing parts supplied by reference TRBV5-4 and TRBJ1-2, is ETGVTQSPTHLIKTRGQQVTLRCSSQSGHNTVSWYQQALGQGPQFIFQYYREEENGRGNFPPRFSGLQFPNYSSELNVNALELDDSALYLCASRAGVYGYTFGSGTRLTVV.

V is TRBV7-9 and J is TRBJ1-6; possibly TRBD1 for D (5 bases). The CDR3 is made up of 15 amino acids. Germline values: CDR1 SEHNR, CDR2 FQNEAQ (reference sequence). V gave up 4 bases and J gave up 6 bases, with 13 bases separating them. CDR3 amino acids: CASSSDDSFNSPLHF. CDR3 nucleotide sequence: TGTGCCAGCAGCTCCGACGACAGTTTTAATTCACCCCTCCACTTT.

This clonotype was detected many times. This sequence joins TRBV20-1 and TRBJ1-6; 7 bases are shared with TRBD1. Per the germline V gene, CDR1 is DFQATT and CDR2 is SNEGSKA (reference sequence). The ends lost 0 bases at V and 4 bases at J; junction bases unmatched: 9. This CDR3 comprises 17 residues. CDR3 loop: CSARDNRGSLYNSPLHF. CDR3 nucleotide sequence: TGCAGTGCTAGAGATAACAGGGGCTCACTATATAATTCACCCCTCCACTTT.

There are many counts of this clonotype. The chain couples TRBV4-3 to TRBJ1-5; unclear D gene. In germline, CDR1 is LGHNA, CDR2 YSLEER. The CDR3 has 16 amino acids. Trimming removed 0 bases from V and 0 bases from J, with 9 bases in between. The CDR3 sequence: CASSQDWTNSNQPQHF. The CDR3 coding sequence is TGCGCCAGCAGCCAAGATTGGACCAATAGCAATCAGCCCCAGCATTTT.